The present TCR beta chain was sequenced within a study of vaccination and CD4 T cells after COVID-19. Cultured CD4+ T cell DNA underwent sequencing with the Oncomine TCR Beta short-read assay. Investigators obtained genomic DNA by extraction from cultured CD4+ T cells. MiXCR, run by TCRdb on the PCR reads, gives a single entry per CDR3 protein. The sample includes approximately 6,900 distinct CDR3 sequences, around half of them seen just once. The treatment: roughly nine-day PBMC culture with coronavirus spike peptide pools or control peptides (ViraFEST assay). CD4+ T cells that came from the unexposed donor were collected before the COVID-19 pandemic (2011-2018). Expanded clonotypes were found by TCR sequencing after peptide-pool stimulation (ViraFEST). With respect to this clonotype: Its matching antigen is unknown.

CDR1 DFQATT and CDR2 SNEGSKA come from the germline V gene (reference sequence). CDR3 length: 10 residues. V lost 0 bases and J 13 bases, leaving 9 bases between the germline ends. The origin of this receptor is a human donor in good health. What was sequenced was CD4+ T cells from blood, cultured in vitro. The rearrangement joins TRBV20-1 to TRBJ1-2; no definite D call. The DNA of the CDR3 is TGCAGTGCTAGAGATGTAGTGGGCACCTTC. Translation: CSARDVVGTF.